This T cell receptor (beta chain) derives from a study of identical twins (dated by TCRdb to between 2015 and 2016). With regard to the full study: To test whether fetal clonotypes persist, the study used deep sequencing on TCR alpha and beta repertoires from monozygotic twins, unrelated adults of various ages, and cord blood. To rule out contamination, replicate twin experiments were performed at different times with different library preparation protocols.

Library creation used 5' RACE. TCRdb lists the instrument as Illumina HiSeq 2000. Template switching introduced a universal primer binding site; the final cDNA contained a unique molecular identifier, enabling accurate counting of TCR cDNA molecules. Specific primers in the conserved constant-segment region were used to synthesize first-strand cDNA for TCR alpha and beta chains. To control for contamination, every cDNA library was double barcoded, receiving both a SMART-Mk sample barcode and Illumina barcodes. Two successive PCR steps introduced TruSeq adapter sequences along with Illumina sample barcodes. TCR alpha and beta cDNA libraries were sequenced on the Illumina HiSeq platform with custom primers. The paper's processing steps were these. MiGEC was used to process raw reads and extract unique molecular identifiers, and MiXCR was used to find CDR3 positions. For each individual, recombination models were inferred using an EM algorithm with the repgenHMM and IGoR tools. Shared clonotypes were analyzed with the tcR package in R, and sharing was normalized by the product of cloneset sizes. Out-of-frame nonproductive sequences were analyzed to study raw recombination free of thymic and clonal selection effects. TCRdb cleaned the public reads at Q25 with fastp, built clones with MiXCR and kept in-frame beta chains. When rows share a CDR3 protein, they turn into one entry using the most common DNA and genes. The V and J calls reflect TCRdb's pipeline rather than the authors' work. In all, the sample holds 420,000 or so distinct CDR3 sequences, and roughly 18% of those were seen once. Jointly, the top ten make up 10% to 15% of the sample.

Study-level results and caveats: Zero-insertion analyses could be partly confounded by invariant T cells such as MAIT and iNKT, though diverse VJ usage argued against such confounding for most clonotypes. Recombination models systematically underestimated out-of-frame TCR alpha sharing in monozygotic twins but agreed with sharing between unrelated individuals. Out-of-frame TCR alpha sequences shared between twins showed an excess of low generation-probability sequences compared with coincidental sharing between unrelated individuals. Conclusions relied on cross-sectional statistical analysis, since the same donors could not be followed over many years. A weaker excess of twin sharing was found in beta out-of-frame sequences because the signal-to-noise ratio was lowered by fewer shared sequences. Fewer insertions were carried by abundant cord blood beta clonotypes; a weaker similar trend was observed in young adult naive repertoires, while no such trend was observed in memory repertoires.

Between the V and J ends, shortened by 6 bases and 8 bases respectively, the junction contains 20 bases. The cysteine opens and the phenylalanine closes a CDR3 of 16 amino acids. The entry retains the CDR3 DNA only, 48 bases that are in frame from base 1. The germline V gene yields ENHRY for CDR1 and SYGVKD for CDR2. Details on this clonotype: This receptor's antigen is unknown. Base-call qualities are not available, and no considerably larger clone is one nucleotide away.

Every donor was a healthy Caucasian. Three unrelated non-twin adults were also sequenced: a male aged 18 to 30, a male aged 50 to 60 and a female aged 50 to 60. Miltenyi CD45RO+ enrichment and human naive T-cell isolation kits were used to isolate memory (CD45RO+) and naive T cells from PBMC. The V gene is TRBV10-3 and the J gene is TRBJ1-6, with a weak D call of TRBD1 (6 bases match). The sequencing sample was made of naive T cells sorted from blood. Reading the label with the study, this specimen's cell subset or site is: cells isolated with a human naive T-cell isolation kit. The source of this sequence is a man aged 50 or older in good health. Here is the DNA: TGTGCCATCAGGGGGGGCGGCGGAGGGTCGGATTCACCCCTCCACTTT. Its coded protein is CAIRGGGGGSDSPLHF.